The 32 T cell receptor beta chains listed next were all sequenced from one sample in a study of T-cell reconstitution after alpha-beta-depleted transplantation in children. Library preparation (for TCRbeta) was performed with unique molecular identifiers. TCRdb re-analysed the PCR reads in MiXCR, keeping a single row per CDR3 protein. The sample includes roughly 20,000 distinct CDR3 sequences, 11% of them seen just once. This specimen consisted of PBMCs from the stem cell graft donor, obtained from the stem cell graft. The source is a human donor who donated a stem cell graft to a child with chronic granulomatous disease.

This clonotype was picked up many times. The chain joins TRBV12-3 or TRBV12-4 to TRBJ2-2; 12 bases line up with TRBD1. Trimming cost V 2 bases and J 8 bases; bases outside gene matches: 6. CDR3 length: 16 residues. The CDR3 nucleotides read TGTGCCAGCAGTTTACGGGGACAGGGGGCAGGAGGGGAGCTGTTTTTT. This gives the protein CASSLRGQGAGGELFF.

This clonotype was detected many times. DNA of the CDR3: TGTGCCAGCAGTCCTAGCGGGAAGGGGATCTACGAGCAGTACTTC. As protein: CASSPSGKGIYEQYF. This rearrangement joins TRBV6-6 to TRBJ2-7, with 9 bases that match TRBD2. CDR1 and CDR2 (germline): MNHNY, SVGAGI (reference sequence). The CDR3 is 15 residues long. After removal of 5 bases from V and 3 bases from J, the junction contained 8 bases not matched to a gene.

This clonotype was recorded many times. The chain has TRBV6-5 and TRBJ2-7, with a weak D call TRBD2 (6 bases). Germline V CDR1 and CDR2: MNHEY, SVGAGI. The CDR3 sequence is 12 residues long. V was trimmed by 10 bases and J by 3 bases, leaving 13 bases between them. CDR3 nucleotides: TGTGCCACGAGACGGGACTTCTACGAGCAGTACTTC. It is translated as CATRRDFYEQYF.

This clonotype came up many times. The rearrangement uses TRBV5-1 and TRBJ2-7, with D perhaps matching TRBD2 (6 bases). The ends were cut back, 4 bases at V and 4 bases at J, with 18 bases in the middle. Per germline, CDR1 SGHRS and CDR2 YFSETQ. The CDR3 is 15 residues long. Here the CDR3 DNA reads TGCGCCAGCAGCCCATCCGGGACTGGCCAATACGAGCAGTACTTC. It encodes CASSPSGTGQYEQYF.

This clonotype was found many times. The rearrangement links TRBV11-1 to TRBJ2-5; TRBD1 aligns across 7 bases. V dropped 2 bases and J dropped 3; count of bases not matched to a gene: 12. This CDR3 has 17 amino acids. In germline, CDR1 is SGHAT, CDR2 FQDESV (reference sequence). CDR3 in amino acids: CASSLPHTQTGKETQYF. For the CDR3, the DNA is TGTGCCAGCAGCTTACCACACACCCAGACAGGGAAAGAGACCCAGTACTTC.

This clonotype was seen only once. The chain combines TRBV5-5 with TRBJ2-5; D remains ambiguous. The CDR3 is 13 residues long. V was shortened by 2 bases and J by 5 bases, with 10 bases between the two germline ends. CDR1 is SGHKS and CDR2 is YYEKEE in the germline V gene (reference sequence). The CDR3 DNA follows: TGTGCCAGCAGCTTCGCCAGGCCCGAGACCCAGTACTTC. This codes for CASSFARPETQYF.

This clonotype was counted at least ten times. The rearrangement uses TRBV9 and TRBJ2-7; 11 bases match TRBD1. The germline CDR1 and CDR2 sequences are SGDLS and YYNGEE. The CDR3 loop spans 13 amino acids. Germline trimming cut 4 bases from V and 6 bases from J; bases unmatched to any gene: 3. The CDR3 reads CASSPGTGGEQYF. In DNA, the CDR3 is TGTGCCAGCAGCCCAGGGACAGGGGGCGAGCAGTACTTC.

This clonotype has ten or more counts. This chain links TRBV3-1 with TRBJ1-6, with a tentative D call TRBD1 (6 bases). The CDR3 covers 13 residues. Deletions cut 5 bases from V and 7 bases from J, with 9 bases between. Germline lookup yields CDR1 LGHDT and CDR2 YNNKEL (reference sequence). The CDR3 nucleotides read TGTGCCAGCAGCATTGGACAGAATTCACCCCTCCACTTT. This sequence encodes CASSIGQNSPLHF.

This clonotype was recorded many times. The chain uses TRBV20-1 and TRBJ2-1; D is unclear. The CDR3 length is 13 residues. V lost 0 bases and J 3 bases, leaving 6 bases between the germline ends. Germline V CDR1 and CDR2: DFQATT, SNEGSKA (reference sequence). In DNA form, the CDR3 reads TGCAGTGCTAGAGATGACTTCTACAATGAGCAGTTCTTC. Residues: CSARDDFYNEQFF.

This clonotype was detected many times. The V call is TRBV29-1, the J call TRBJ2-7; D unresolved. CDR3 length: 14 amino acids. Trimming removed 3 bases at V and 3 bases at J, with 15 bases between. Germline CDR1 and CDR2: SQVTM and ANQGSEA. The CDR3 region has the DNA TGCAGCGTTGACAGCACCTCTTCCCGCTACGAGCAGTACTTC. Translated: CSVDSTSSRYEQYF.

This clonotype was observed at least ten times. The chain couples TRBV29-1 to TRBJ2-1; weak D call: TRBD1 (6 bases). V was clipped by 4 bases and J by 4 bases, with 8 bases between them. The CDR3 runs 12 residues. CDR1 is SQVTM, CDR2 ANQGSEA, per germline. The CDR3 DNA reads as TGCAGCGTTGGAGGACAGTACAATGAGCAGTTCTTC. Protein product: CSVGGQYNEQFF.

This clonotype was recorded many times. The chain recombines TRBV5-1 with TRBJ1-1, with 7 positions matching TRBD1. The CDR3 consists of 14 residues. Trimming cost V 4 bases and J 1 base; bases outside gene matches: 4. Germline CDR1 is SGHRS and CDR2 is YFSETQ. CDR3 region: CASSPGQKNTEAFF. CDR3 bases: TGCGCCAGCAGCCCGGGACAGAAGAACACTGAAGCTTTCTTT.

This clonotype was recorded at least ten times. The rearrangement links TRBV5-1 to TRBJ2-5; 11 nucleotides line up with TRBD2. Per germline, CDR1 SGHRS and CDR2 YFSETQ. With V trimmed by 4 bases and J by 2 bases, 13 bases remained unmatched. This CDR3 contains 18 residues. The CDR3 nucleotides are TGCGCCAGCAGCGCCCTACTCGGGACTAGCGGAGAGCAAGAGACCCAGTACTTC. Protein product: CASSALLGTSGEQETQYF.

By frequency in the sample, this clonotype is large. The chain joins TRBV6-2 or TRBV6-3 to TRBJ1-1, with D maybe TRBD1 (5 bases). The CDR3 sequence is 12 residues long. V shed 4 bases and J shed 9 bases, with 12 bases lying between them. Germline-derived CDR1 and CDR2 are MNHEY and SVGEGT. The CDR3 reads CASSFGRDQAFF. The DNA for the CDR3 is TGTGCCAGCAGTTTCGGCCGGGACCAAGCTTTCTTT.

This clonotype was seen repeatedly, ten times or more. The gene calls are TRBV6-1 and TRBJ1-2; D unresolved. Germline V gene sequence: CDR1 MNHNS, CDR2 SASEGT. The V gene lost 1 base and the J gene lost 5 bases, with 11 bases spanning the gap. The CDR3 is 14 residues long. This chain's CDR3 is CASSEGPDIYGYTF. In DNA form, the CDR3 reads TGTGCCAGCAGTGAAGGGCCAGACATTTATGGCTACACCTTC.

In this sample, this clonotype turned up many times. J is TRBJ1-5 and V is TRBV9; D unclear. Trimming stripped 0 bases from V and 7 bases from J, with 8 bases between. The CDR3 consists of 13 residues. The germline V gene encodes CDR1 SGDLS and CDR2 YYNGEE. CDR3 nucleotide sequence: TGTGCCAGCAGCGTAGACGGGGAGCAGCCCCAGCATTTT. Translated: CASSVDGEQPQHF.

This clonotype was seen ten or more times. The CDR3 protein is CASSAPGQGWETQYF. The CDR3 region has the DNA TGTGCCAGCAGTGCCCCTGGACAGGGATGGGAGACCCAGTACTTC. The chain joins TRBV27 to TRBJ2-5; 8 bases align to TRBD1. Trimming cost V 5 bases and J 5 bases; bases outside gene matches: 10. CDR1 is MNHEY and CDR2 is SMNVEV in the germline V gene (reference sequence). The CDR3 has 15 residues.

This clonotype was found many times. The chain combines TRBV5-1 with TRBJ2-1; no clear D. CDR3 size: 11 residues. Germline values: CDR1 SGHRS, CDR2 YFSETQ. V was trimmed by 0 bases and J by 9 bases, leaving 4 bases between them. The CDR3 sequence: CASSLEGEQFF. CDR3 in DNA: TGCGCCAGCAGCTTGGAGGGTGAGCAGTTCTTC. The variable domain in full, completed from reference TRBV5-1 and TRBJ2-1, reads KAGVTQTPRYLIKTRGQQVTLSCSPISGHRSVSWYQQTPGQGLQFLFEYFSETQRNKGNFPGRFSGRQFSNSRSEMNVSTLELGDSALYLCASSLEGEQFFGPGTRLTVL.

This clonotype was counted at least ten times. The chain is built from TRBV5-5 and TRBJ1-2, with D perhaps TRBD1 (6 bases). CDR1 and CDR2 (germline): SGHKS, YYEKEE (reference sequence). V lost 1 base, J lost 4 bases, and 11 bases lay in between. The CDR3 is 14 amino acids. In DNA form, the CDR3 reads TGTGCCAGCAGCTTGTCAGGACAGTCCTATGGCTACACCTTC. Its translation is CASSLSGQSYGYTF.

This clonotype was counted at least ten times. The rearrangement joins TRBV12-3 or TRBV12-4 to TRBJ1-6; no clear D. Trimming stripped 3 bases from V and 13 bases from J, with 16 bases between. The CDR3 has 14 residues. The DNA for the CDR3 is TGTGCCAGCAGTTTGGGCTATGAAAGACTCCCCCTCCACTTT. Encoded protein: CASSLGYERLPLHF.

J is TRBJ2-3 and V is TRBV4-3, with 9 bases identical to TRBD2. With V trimmed by 1 base and J by 2 bases, 10 bases remained unmatched. Germline V gives CDR1 LGHNA, CDR2 YSLEER. CDR3 length equals 18 residues. CDR3 DNA sequence: TGCGCCAGCAGCCAAGCAAGCGGGGGGATCCTTTACACAGATACGCAGTATTTT. The encoded protein is CASSQASGGILYTDTQYF.

V and J are TRBV7-9 and TRBJ2-7; D remains ambiguous. Germline CDR1 SEHNR, CDR2 FQNEAQ (reference sequence). The germline V and J ends were trimmed by 5 bases and 3 bases, with 11 bases remaining between them. CDR3 length equals 13 residues. Written as DNA, the CDR3 is TGTGCCAGCAGCCTTAGAGGTGGCTACGAGCAGTACTTC. This codes for CASSLRGGYEQYF.

This clonotype was seen many times. The chain combines TRBV12-3 or TRBV12-4 with TRBJ2-3, with 8 bases that match TRBD2. The CDR3 totals 15 residues. The V gene end was trimmed by 3 bases and the J gene end by 5 bases; junction bases not matched to a gene: 7. This CDR3 reads CASSFAGGGVDTQYF. In nucleotides, the CDR3 is TGTGCCAGCAGTTTTGCGGGGGGAGGAGTAGATACGCAGTATTTT.

The chain carries TRBV5-1 and TRBJ2-1, with TRBD2 as a possible D gene (5 bases). The CDR3 is made up of 15 amino acids. V lost 4 bases to trimming and J lost 3 bases, with 14 bases between them. Germline V gene sequence: CDR1 SGHRS, CDR2 YFSETQ. The CDR3 is CASSPLAGNYNEQFF. CDR3 DNA sequence: TGCGCCAGCAGCCCACTGGCGGGTAACTACAATGAGCAGTTCTTC.

A note on this clonotype: Germline is not matched at one junction end, which may reflect a read error. V gene TRBV5-1 combines with J gene TRBJ2-7; 12 bases line up with TRBD1. The germline CDR1 and CDR2 sequences are SGHRS and YFSETQ. The CDR3 has 14 residues. CDR3 bases: TGTGCCAGCAGCGACCGGGACAGGGGGCTTGAGCAGTACTTC. Its translation is CASSDRDRGLEQYF.

This clonotype was counted at least ten times. V usage is TRBV10-2 and J usage is TRBJ2-5, with 10 bases lining up with TRBD2. CDR3 size: 14 residues. Germline V gives CDR1 WSHSY, CDR2 SAAADI. J gave up 2 bases and V 6 bases, and 3 bases lay outside the gene matches. The CDR3 nucleotides are TGCGCCAGCAGCCTTAGCGGGGGGCAAGAGACCCAGTACTTC. It yields the protein CASSLSGGQETQYF.

The V gene is TRBV3-1, the J gene TRBJ1-5; possibly TRBD1 for D (5 bases). Germline V gene data show CDR1 as LGHDT and CDR2 as YNNKEL (reference sequence). The length of the CDR3 is 14 residues. The V end was cut by 11 bases, the J end by 5 bases, with 19 bases between. CDR3 bases: TGTGCCTCCTGCCAACAGGTGGGGTATCAGCCCCAGCATTTT. Translating it yields CASCQQVGYQPQHF.

This clonotype showed up just once. This CDR3 fails to terminate in the conserved phenylalanine or tryptophan, so it likely reflects a read error. The chain has TRBV20-1 and TRBJ2-1, with D unclear. The CDR3 has 14 amino acids. The germline CDR1 and CDR2 sequences are DFQATT and SNEGSKA (reference sequence). The V end lost 4 bases, the J end lost 0 bases, and 10 bases lay between the germline ends. The CDR3 DNA is TGCAGTGCTAAACGGCCTAGCTCCTACAATGAGCAGTTCTTG. This sequence encodes CSAKRPSSYNEQFL.

CDR3 region: CASSQDLDRRQPQHF. The CDR3 DNA is TGCGCCAGCAGCCAAGATCTGGACAGGCGTCAGCCCCAGCATTTT. The V gene is TRBV4-3, the J gene TRBJ1-5; 7 bases line up with TRBD1. The CDR3 spans 15 residues. V was pared by 0 bases and J by 6 bases, with 5 bases of the junction left unmatched. Looked up from germline, CDR1 is LGHNA and CDR2 is YSLEER.

This clonotype was counted many times. The CDR3 region has the DNA TGTGCCAGCGGGGACTCGTTCAATGAGCAGTTCTTC. Amino acid sequence: CASGDSFNEQFF. The chain has TRBV2 and TRBJ2-1, with D perhaps matching TRBD2 (6 bases). Looked up from germline, CDR1 is SNHLY and CDR2 is FYNNEI. CDR3 length equals 12 residues. Trimming stripped 8 bases from V and 6 bases from J, with 11 bases between.

This clonotype was counted ten times or more. The chain uses TRBV28 and TRBJ2-2; 11 nucleotides line up with TRBD2. J lost 5 bases, V lost 7 bases, and 6 bases had no gene match. There are 15 residues in the CDR3. The germline V gene has CDR1 MDHEN and CDR2 SYDVKM. CDR3 in amino acids: CASTIAGGVTGELFF. CDR3 bases: TGTGCCAGCACCATAGCGGGAGGGGTTACCGGGGAGCTGTTTTTT.

This clonotype is judged medium-sized. V usage is TRBV27 and J usage is TRBJ2-6; tentatively, D is TRBD1 or TRBD2 (5 bases each). This CDR3 comprises 16 residues. V lost 6 bases and J 0 bases, leaving 12 bases between the germline ends. Germline CDR1 reads MNHEY; CDR2 reads SMNVEV (reference sequence). The CDR3 DNA reads TGTGCCAGCAGCCCAGAGGGGTTCTCTGGGGCCAACGTCCTGACTTTC. This translates into CASSPEGFSGANVLTF.